This T cell receptor (beta chain) emerged from a study of Graves' ophthalmopathy and Graves' hyperthyroidism. This clonotype was seen repeatedly, ten times or more. What it binds is not known. General observations from the study: Detection in blood was also observed for most expanded thyroid clonotypes above 0.001 frequency.

The CDR3 totals 16 residues. V trimming: 1 base; J trimming: 0 bases; junction bases outside the gene matches: 3. CDR1 is SGHNT and CDR2 is YENEEA in the germline V gene. The authors amplified TCR beta CDR3 regions from RNA transcripts. An opening RT-PCR round employed HTBI primers and preceded a second-round multiplex PCR. TCRdb re-called the multiplex PCR reads through MiXCR, storing one row per CDR3 protein. The sample includes hundreds of thousands of distinct CDR3 sequences, about 38% of them seen just once. This sequence joins TRBV11-3 and TRBJ1-3; 7 bases line up with TRBD1. Sequences were obtained from peripheral blood. This receptor was obtained from an adult man with Graves' ophthalmopathy. In DNA form, the CDR3 reads TGTGCCAGCAGCTTAGCCGGGACAGTCTCTGGAAACACCATATATTTT. It yields the protein CASSLAGTVSGNTIYF.